This is a list of T cell receptor beta chains from one sample in a study of radiation and T cells in renal cell carcinoma. This table comes from immunoSEQ multiplex PCR, and its TCRdb copy is limited to in-frame clones, with some not included. The table has 70,000 to 80,000 clones, 80% to 90% seen once. Sequencing used blood, obtained from a patient whose treatment included radiotherapy and nephrectomy. All receptors derive from a woman between 45 and 65 years old with renal cell carcinoma. Each CDR3 is given with its conserved first and last residue. Each record gives: D gene, V gene, CDR3 protein. The D gene is left open where the match is weak.

TRBD1	TRBV27	CASRRDRKHYEQYF
-	TRBV9	CASSVDRGIGNTIYF
-	TRBV9	CARYNEQFF
-	TRBV18	CASSPLLDSEAFF
-	TRBV7-7	CASSLPGRDWCEQYF
-	TRBV7-9	CASSPPGDTQYF
-	TRBV9	CASSVGVLTNTEAFF
-	TRBV19	CASSPNSYNEQFF
-	TRBV7-2	CASSQGGANTEAFF
-	TRBV19	CASSQVNTEAFF
TRBD1	TRBV7-2	CASSTGQGATGELFF
-	TRBV2	CASTFEGIGEQYF
TRBD2	TRBV7-2	CATLRLAGEGEQYF